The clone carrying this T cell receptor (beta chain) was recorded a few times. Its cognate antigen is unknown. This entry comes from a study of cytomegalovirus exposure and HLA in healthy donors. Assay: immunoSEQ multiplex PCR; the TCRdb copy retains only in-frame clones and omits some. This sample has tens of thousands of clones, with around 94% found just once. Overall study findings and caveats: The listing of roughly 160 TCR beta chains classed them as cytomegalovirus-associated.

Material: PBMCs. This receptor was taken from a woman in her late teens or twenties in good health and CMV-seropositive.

CDR3 protein: CASSSPTSGISYEQYF. The CDR3 nucleotides are TGTGCCAGCAGCTCCCCGACTAGCGGGATCTCCTACGAGCAGTACTTC. The chain couples TRBV11-2 to TRBJ2-7; the match to TRBD2 covers 11 bases. The CDR3 length is 16 residues. J gave up 0 bases and V 4 bases, and 5 bases lay outside the gene matches. Germline assignment: CDR1 SGHAT and CDR2 FQNNGV.